Below, 23 T cell receptor beta chains from the same sample are listed, as sequenced in a study of human T cells and chemical hapten exposure. One entry per CDR3 protein, called by TCRdb with MiXCR from the RACE reads. The sample records roughly 100,000 distinct CDR3 sequences, just under 9% being singletons. Time point given: healthy volunteer bleed at 2 weeks. RNA extraction used unfractionated whole blood as the source of total RNA. Sequences were obtained from whole blood. The source of these receptors is a female donor in good health. Some clones in this sample may be carry-over from other donors' samples.

Ten or more counts support this clonotype. This sequence joins TRBV29-1 and TRBJ1-2; no reliable D call. Germline V gives CDR1 SQVTM, CDR2 ANQGSEA. Trimming took 2 bases from V and 3 from J, leaving 16 bases between them. The CDR3 totals 15 residues. Here the CDR3 DNA reads TGCAGCGTTGAAAACATGGTTGGAGGGTACTATGGCTACACCTTC. It yields the protein CSVENMVGGYYGYTF.

At least ten counts were recorded for this clonotype. J is TRBJ2-3 and V is TRBV12-3 or TRBV12-4; no clear D gene. Trimming pared 1 base from V and 2 bases from J, leaving 7 bases between. This CDR3 is 14 amino acids long. The CDR3 coding sequence is TGTGCCAGCAGTTTAGGCCTGGACACAGATACGCAGTATTTT. Translated, it gives CASSLGLDTDTQYF.

Ten or more counts support this clonotype. The chain combines TRBV28 with TRBJ2-5; possibly TRBD2 for D (5 bases). Trimming took 9 bases from V and 5 from J, leaving 19 bases between them. The CDR3 contains 14 residues. The V gene's germline CDR1 is MDHEN and CDR2 SYDVKM. The CDR3 nucleotides read TGTGCCAGTCTGAATCGGGGTTCTGGGGAGACCCAGTACTTC. Residues: CASLNRGSGETQYF.

This clonotype was detected a few times. V gene TRBV15 combines with J gene TRBJ2-3, with a weak D call TRBD2 (5 bases). Trimming shortened V by 9 bases and J by 1 base, and 11 bases separated the two germline ends. CDR3 length equals 13 residues. The germline V gene has CDR1 LNHNV and CDR2 YYDKDF (reference sequence). The CDR3 is CATSAGGTDTQYF. The CDR3 bases are TGTGCCACTAGCGCTGGCGGCACAGATACGCAGTATTTT. Full variable domain (rest looked up from reference TRBV15 and TRBJ2-3): DAMVIQNPRYQVTQFGKPVTLSCSQTLNHNVMYWYQQKSSQAPKLLFHYYDKDFNNEADTPDNFQSRRPNTSFCFLDIRSPGLGDTAMYLCATSAGGTDTQYFGPGTRLTVL.

Only a few counts were recorded for this clonotype. V usage is TRBV10-3 and J usage is TRBJ2-1, with 8 bases lining up with TRBD2. V shed 8 bases, J shed 2 bases, and the junction held 17 bases outside the gene matches. The CDR3 runs to 18 residues. CDR1 is ENHRY and CDR2 is SYGVKD in the germline V gene. CDR3 in amino acids: CAIRGGLAGNFPYNEQFF. DNA of the CDR3: TGTGCCATCCGGGGGGGTTTAGCGGGAAACTTCCCCTACAATGAGCAGTTCTTC.

This clonotype was observed a few times. This chain links TRBV25-1 with TRBJ1-4, with TRBD1 identical over 9 bases. Germline trimming cut 8 bases from V and 11 bases from J; bases unmatched to any gene: 12. The CDR3 is 14 amino acids. Germline CDR1 and CDR2: MGHDK and SYGVNS. Here the CDR3 reads CASGGQGRSSKLFF. The CDR3 DNA follows: TGTGCCAGCGGGGGACAGGGAAGGTCTTCGAAACTGTTTTTT.

This clonotype has a handful of counts. This chain connects TRBV7-2 to TRBJ2-6, with D hard to call. The CDR3 covers 14 residues. Trimming took off 1 base at V and 0 bases at J, with 1 base between the two ends. The germline V gene has CDR1 SGHTA and CDR2 FQGNSA. CDR3 protein: CASSLVSGANVLTF. Written as DNA, the CDR3 is TGTGCCAGCAGCTTAGTCTCTGGGGCCAACGTCCTGACTTTC.

This clonotype was seen once. The rearrangement uses TRBV29-1 and TRBJ2-3, with 9 bases aligning to TRBD1. This CDR3 region has 17 residues. The junction had 13 bases not matched to a gene; V was cut back by 3 bases and J by 3 bases. Germline V gene data show CDR1 as SQVTM and CDR2 as ANQGSEA. The CDR3 sequence: CSVDGEAMTGGTDTQYF. The DNA for the CDR3 is TGCAGCGTTGACGGGGAGGCGATGACAGGGGGGACAGATACGCAGTATTTT.

V is TRBV7-2 and J is TRBJ2-5, with unresolved D. The CDR3 contains 13 residues. V was shortened by 0 bases and J by 5 bases, with 7 bases between the two germline ends. Germline V gene lookup returns CDR1 SGHTA and CDR2 FQGNSA. DNA for the CDR3: TGTGCCAGCAGCTTAGCAGGGATTGAGACCCAGTACTTC. Its translation: CASSLAGIETQYF.

This clonotype came up a few times. V usage is TRBV6-6 and J usage is TRBJ2-3, with D unclear. V was cut by 7 bases and J by 0 bases, with 11 bases left in between. The V gene's germline CDR1 is MNHNY and CDR2 SVGAGI (reference sequence). This CDR3 comprises 14 residues. CDR3 region: CASTVYPSTDTQYF. The CDR3 DNA is TGTGCCAGCACGGTCTACCCTAGCACAGATACGCAGTATTTT.

This clonotype was picked up many times. The rearrangement joins TRBV20-1 to TRBJ2-7; D unresolved. V lost 6 bases and J 1 base, leaving 16 bases between the germline ends. This CDR3 comprises 14 residues. CDR1 and CDR2 (germline): DFQATT, SNEGSKA (reference sequence). The CDR3 nucleotides read TGCAGTGCCCGAGACCAGACGCAATCCTACGAGCAGTACTTC. The encoded protein is CSARDQTQSYEQYF.

At least ten counts were recorded for this clonotype. This rearrangement joins TRBV12-3 or TRBV12-4 to TRBJ2-1, with TRBD1 identical over 7 bases. This CDR3 contains 15 residues. The V segment lost 2 bases and the J segment 4 bases; nucleotides outside the gene matches: 5. The CDR3 is CASSLTGDWYNEQFF. CDR3 nucleotides: TGTGCCAGCAGTTTAACAGGGGATTGGTACAATGAGCAGTTCTTC.

The V and J genes are TRBV2 and TRBJ2-7; D is ambiguous. The CDR3 is 11 amino acids. The germline V and J ends were trimmed by 7 bases and 5 bases, with 9 bases remaining between them. Germline CDR1 and CDR2: SNHLY and FYNNEI. DNA for the CDR3: TGTGCCAGCATACGTATCCACGAGCAGTACTTC. Translated: CASIRIHEQYF.

This clonotype showed up many times. The chain carries TRBV6-5 and TRBJ2-2, with a weak D call TRBD2 (6 bases). This CDR3 contains 14 residues. Trimming shortened V by 7 bases and J by 5 bases, and 14 bases separated the two germline ends. Germline CDR1 is MNHEY and CDR2 is SVGAGI. The CDR3 DNA reads as TGTGCCAGCACCGCCCTGGAGGGGACCGGGGAGCTGTTTTTT. It is translated as CASTALEGTGELFF.

This clonotype was detected a few times. The chain recombines TRBV6-4 with TRBJ1-3, with D possibly matching TRBD1 (6 bases). With 10 bases removed from V and 0 bases from J, the gap between germline ends came to 22 bases. CDR1 and CDR2 (germline): MRHNA, SNTAGT. This CDR3 region has 17 residues. In DNA, the CDR3 is TGTGCCACCGCCAGACAGGAGGACCTGGTCTCTGGAAACACCATATATTTT. This translates into CATARQEDLVSGNTIYF.

This clonotype was counted many times. The chain joins TRBV6-6 to TRBJ1-1; D not resolved. The V and J ends lost 4 bases and 1 base respectively, with 7 bases between them. The CDR3 loop spans 13 amino acids. Germline loops: CDR1 MNHNY, CDR2 SVGAGI (reference sequence). The CDR3 sequence: CASSFRGNTEAFF. CDR3 in DNA: TGTGCCAGCAGTTTCCGGGGGAACACTGAAGCTTTCTTT.

Only a few counts were recorded for this clonotype. The genes are TRBV6-6 and TRBJ1-5; D might be TRBD1 (5 bases). Per the germline V gene, CDR1 is MNHNY and CDR2 is SVGAGI (reference sequence). The CDR3 consists of 16 residues. V was clipped by 4 bases and J by 3 bases, with 16 bases between them. The CDR3 nucleotides are TGTGCCAGCAGTTTCCGGGACGGAGGTCTCAATCAGCCCCAGCATTTT. It encodes CASSFRDGGLNQPQHF.

Only a few counts were recorded for this clonotype. The chain recombines TRBV6-2 or TRBV6-3 with TRBJ2-7; possible D gene TRBD2, 6 bases. The CDR3 is 13 residues long. The V gene lost 4 bases and the J gene lost 6 bases, with 13 bases spanning the gap. CDR1 MNHEY and CDR2 SVGEGT come from the germline V gene. The CDR3 DNA sequence: TGTGCCAGCAGTTTTTCGGGGGAAGGCGAGCAGTACTTC. Protein: CASSFSGEGEQYF.

The genes are TRBV4-1 and TRBJ2-2; 8 bases fit TRBD1. CDR1 is MGHRA, CDR2 YSYEKL, per germline. V shed 2 bases and J 7 bases; nucleotides not matched to a gene: 3. There are 14 residues in the CDR3. CDR3 sequence reads: CASSQQGAGGELFF. The CDR3 nucleotides read TGCGCCAGCAGCCAACAGGGGGCTGGCGGGGAGCTGTTTTTT.

V is TRBV7-2 and J is TRBJ2-5; TRBD2 aligns across 11 bases. CDR1 is SGHTA, CDR2 FQGNSA, per germline. CDR3 length: 15 residues. Trimming took 2 bases from V and 5 from J; bases not matched to a gene: 4. The CDR3 DNA reads TGTGCCAGCAGCTTATCTAGCGGGAGGCGGGAGACCCAGTACTTC. Amino acids: CASSLSSGRRETQYF. The whole variable domain, filled in from reference TRBV7-2 and TRBJ2-5, reads GAGVSQSPSNKVTEKGKDVELRCDPISGHTALYWYRQSLGQGLEFLIYFQGNSAPDKSGLPSDRFSAERTGGSVSTLTIQRTQQEDSAVYLCASSLSSGRRETQYFGPGTRLLVL.

The rearrangement joins TRBV7-9 to TRBJ1-5; weak D call: TRBD1 (6 bases). V gave up 1 base and J gave up 1 base, with 14 bases separating them. The length of the CDR3 is 17 residues. Germline V CDR1 and CDR2: SEHNR, FQNEAQ (reference sequence). In nucleotides, the CDR3 is TGTGCCAGCAGCTTAGGAAGTGGGGGCCCCAGCAATCAGCCCCAGCATTTT. Translated: CASSLGSGGPSNQPQHF.

This chain links TRBV10-3 with TRBJ2-2; possibly TRBD2 for D (5 bases). This CDR3 is 15 amino acids long. CDR1 and CDR2 (germline): ENHRY, SYGVKD. The V end lost 7 bases, the J end lost 3 bases, and 15 bases lay between the germline ends. The CDR3 DNA follows: TGTGCCATCAAAGCAACTAGTTCAGACACCGGGGAGCTGTTTTTT. Translating it yields CAIKATSSDTGELFF.

The V gene is TRBV2, the J gene TRBJ2-5; 9 bases are shared with TRBD2. J was trimmed by 1 base and V by 6 bases; bases with no gene match: 9. This CDR3 has 16 amino acids. Germline V lookup: CDR1 SNHLY, CDR2 FYNNEI. In DNA, the CDR3 is TGTGCCAGCAGGCGAGCTAGCGGGGCCTTCCAAGAGACCCAGTACTTC. Translation: CASRRASGAFQETQYF.